What follows are 14 T cell receptor beta chains derived from one specimen sequenced in a study of CD8+ T cells in alopecia areata. Sequencing relied on a cDNA template that was reverse transcribed from extracted RNA. Sequenced by immunoSEQ multiplex PCR; TCRdb stores in-frame clones only, minus some. The table has 150,000 to 250,000 clones, approximately 56% seen once. The treatment is: oral pan-JAK inhibitor, 5-10 mg twice daily. The specimen was CD4+ T cells sorted from blood, collected at week 4, from a patient treated with tofacitinib. The receptor source for this set is a human donor with alopecia areata.

The table lists this clone with a few counts. V and J are TRBV5-1 and TRBJ1-1; D may be TRBD1 (6 bases). V lost 0 bases and J lost 3, with 9 bases in between. CDR3 length equals 14 residues. CDR1 and CDR2 from the germline V gene are SGHRS and YFSETQ. The CDR3 here is CASSLARGHTEAFF. CDR3 coding DNA: TGCGCCAGCAGCTTGGCCCGGGGGCACACTGAAGCTTTCTTT.

V usage is TRBV7-2 and J usage is TRBJ1-6, with 11 positions matching TRBD1. This CDR3 contains 14 residues. Germline trimming cut 4 bases from V and 10 bases from J; bases unmatched to any gene: 3. In germline, CDR1 is SGHTA, CDR2 FQGNSA. The CDR3 nucleotides read TGTGCCAGCAGCTCTGGGACAGGGGGATCACCCCTCCACTTT. Translation gives CASSSGTGGSPLHF.

This rearrangement joins TRBV29-1 to TRBJ1-3; D call uncertain. This CDR3 spans 14 amino acids. Germline CDR1 and CDR2: SQVTM and ANQGSEA. V lost 1 base, J lost 0 bases, and 7 bases lay in between. CDR3 loop: CSVEGQPSGNTIYF. In DNA, the CDR3 is TGCAGCGTTGAAGGGCAGCCCTCTGGAAACACCATATATTTT.

The gene calls are TRBV7-9 and TRBJ1-1, with D hard to call. Per germline, CDR1 SEHNR and CDR2 FQNEAQ (reference sequence). The CDR3 sequence is 15 residues long. Trimming took off 5 bases at V and 2 bases at J, with 15 bases between the two ends. DNA for the CDR3: TGTGCCAGCAGCCCGTCCGTACAGAGAAACACTGAAGCTTTCTTT. This gives the protein CASSPSVQRNTEAFF. Combining the CDR3 with reference TRBV7-9 and TRBJ1-1 gives the whole variable domain DTGVSQNPRHKITKRGQNVTFRCDPISEHNRLYWYRQTLGQGPEFLTYFQNEAQLEKSRLLSDRFSAERPKGSFSTLEIQRTEQGDSAMYLCASSPSVQRNTEAFFGQGTRLTVV.

V is TRBV4-1 and J is TRBJ2-1; 12 bases line up with TRBD2. The V gene end was trimmed by 5 bases and the J gene end by 1 base; junction bases not matched to a gene: 9. The CDR3 runs 18 residues. The germline V gene encodes CDR1 MGHRA and CDR2 YSYEKL. The CDR3 reads CASSSGRLAGVSYNEQFF. The DNA of the CDR3 is TGCGCCAGCAGCTCCGGTCGACTAGCGGGGGTGTCCTACAATGAGCAGTTCTTC.

This clone has just a few counts. The chain links TRBV29-1 to TRBJ2-3, with D hard to call. The ends were cut back, 3 bases at V and 0 bases at J, with 7 bases in the middle. Germline V gives CDR1 SQVTM, CDR2 ANQGSEA. The CDR3 covers 13 residues. The chain's CDR3 is CSVDSPSTDTQYF. The CDR3 nucleotides read TGCAGCGTTGACAGCCCTAGCACAGATACGCAGTATTTT.

This clone was detected a few times. The CDR3 nucleotides are TGTGCCTGGGGTTTCCCCACGGGTAGGGGCAAGCTCGGGAGGCAGTACTTC. Protein: CAWGFPTGRGKLGRQYF. This chain uses TRBV30 with TRBJ2-7; D may be TRBD2 (6 bases). The CDR3 is 17 amino acids. V lost 5 bases and J lost 9, with 32 bases in between. Germline loops: CDR1 GTSNPN, CDR2 SVGIG (reference sequence).

The gene calls are TRBV29-1 and TRBJ1-2, with 8 bases aligning to TRBD1. CDR3 length equals 14 residues. J gave up 4 bases and V 0 bases, and 4 bases lay outside the gene matches. Germline lookup yields CDR1 SQVTM and CDR2 ANQGSEA. The CDR3 protein is CSVEDDRGGYGYTF. Here the CDR3 DNA reads TGCAGCGTTGAAGATGACAGGGGTGGCTATGGCTACACCTTC.

This chain connects TRBV7-3 to TRBJ2-5; 8 nucleotides line up with TRBD2. The V segment lost 5 bases and the J segment 6 bases; nucleotides outside the gene matches: 5. Germline assignment: CDR1 SGHTA and CDR2 FQGTGA. CDR3 size: 13 residues. The CDR3 protein is CASSPSGRKTQYF. CDR3 DNA sequence: TGTGCCAGCAGCCCTAGCGGGCGCAAGACCCAGTACTTC.

The rearrangement uses TRBV2 and TRBJ2-7; 8 bases map to TRBD1. The germline CDR1 and CDR2 sequences are SNHLY and FYNNEI. Trimming cost V 7 bases and J 6 bases; bases outside gene matches: 5. This CDR3 comprises 12 residues. Here the CDR3 reads CASTFTGGEQYF. CDR3 in DNA: TGTGCCAGCACCTTCACAGGGGGCGAGCAGTACTTC.

This clone was recorded once. The chain carries TRBV2 and TRBJ1-4; D unresolved. V lost 7 bases and J 5 bases, leaving 11 bases between the germline ends. This CDR3 spans 13 amino acids. Per germline, CDR1 SNHLY and CDR2 FYNNEI. Here the CDR3 DNA reads TGTGCCAGCATAAGAGGTCTGAATGAAAAACTGTTTTTT. It is translated as CASIRGLNEKLFF.

This chain uses TRBV29-1 with TRBJ2-3, with 14 nucleotides matching TRBD2. CDR3 length equals 16 residues. Germline V gene data show CDR1 as SQVTM and CDR2 as ANQGSEA. V was pared by 5 bases and J by 6 bases, with 10 bases of the junction left unmatched. The CDR3 nucleotides are TGCAGCGTTCTTGGGACTAGCGGGGGTTTTACTGATACGCAGTATTTT. It translates to CSVLGTSGGFTDTQYF.

This clone appeared once. This rearrangement joins TRBV5-6 to TRBJ1-2; weak D call: TRBD1 (5 bases). The CDR3 runs to 11 residues. Deletions cut 0 bases from V and 12 bases from J, with 9 bases between. From germline, CDR1 is SGHDT and CDR2 YYEEEE. CDR3 bases: TGTGCCAGCAGCTTGGAAGGGGCCAACACCTTC. This encodes CASSLEGANTF.

The sample holds a few counts of this clone. V usage is TRBV28 and J usage is TRBJ2-1; 9 bases align to TRBD2. Germline loops: CDR1 MDHEN, CDR2 SYDVKM. The CDR3 loop spans 15 amino acids. The ends lost 5 bases at V and 4 bases at J; junction bases unmatched: 6. CDR3 loop: CASSGGGAIYNEQFF. The CDR3 bases are TGTGCCAGCAGTGGCGGGGGGGCGATTTACAATGAGCAGTTCTTC. The complete variable domain, with remaining parts taken from reference TRBV28 and TRBJ2-1, reads DVKVTQSSRYLVKRTGEKVFLECVQDMDHENMFWYRQDPGLGLRLIYFSYDVKMKEKGDIPEGYSVSREKKERFSLILESASTNQTSMYLCASSGGGAIYNEQFFGPGTRLTVL.